The next 26 T cell receptor beta chains were all read from a single sample in a study of blood T cells in healthy people across ages. With a J-beta primer mix and a sample-barcoded 5' primer, a second PCR ran 7 to 11 cycles. Each CDR3 protein gets one entry after TCRdb re-called the 5' RACE reads with MiXCR. The sample includes some 750,000 distinct CDR3 sequences, roughly 20% of them seen just once. The sample taken for sequencing was blood. The receptors here all came from a man aged 65 to 85 in good health.

Only a few counts were recorded for this clonotype. The chain employs TRBV29-1 and TRBJ2-3, with TRBD1 as a possible D gene (6 bases). This CDR3 has 14 amino acids. Trimming pared 6 bases from V and 2 bases from J, leaving 15 bases between. Looked up from germline, CDR1 is SQVTM and CDR2 is ANQGSEA. The DNA of the CDR3 is TGCAGCGTGTCCGGACAGTTCCTCACAGATACGCAGTATTTT. Protein sequence: CSVSGQFLTDTQYF.

The CDR3 DNA reads as TGTGCCAGCAGCCCCCGGACAGGGCGGGTGGAGACCCAGTACTTC. It translates to CASSPRTGRVETQYF. The chain recombines TRBV7-8 with TRBJ2-5; TRBD1 matches at 8 bases. The CDR3 spans 15 residues. Germline-derived CDR1 and CDR2 are SGHVS and FQNEAQ. V lost 5 bases to trimming and J lost 5 bases; unmatched junction nucleotides: 10.

This clonotype was observed a handful of times. The chain links TRBV12-3 or TRBV12-4 to TRBJ1-5; 7 bases are a match to TRBD1. V lost 8 bases and J lost 3; bases outside the gene matches: 7. The CDR3 covers 14 residues. CDR3 amino acids: CASGPGQINQPQHF. DNA of the CDR3: TGTGCCAGCGGACCGGGACAGATCAATCAGCCCCAGCATTTT.

CDR3 residues: CASTPIGGRFGGVYEQYF. The CDR3, as DNA: TGTGCCAGCACCCCGATCGGGGGGCGCTTTGGGGGTGTTTACGAGCAGTACTTC. The V call is TRBV12-3 or TRBV12-4, the J call TRBJ2-7; tentatively, D is TRBD2 (7 bases). The V and J ends lost 7 bases and 4 bases respectively, with 29 bases between them. The CDR3 covers 18 residues.

This clonotype was seen many times. The gene calls are TRBV7-9 and TRBJ2-7; D is undetermined. This CDR3 is built from 12 residues. The V and J ends lost 3 bases and 3 bases respectively, with 6 bases between them. From germline, CDR1 is SEHNR and CDR2 FQNEAQ (reference sequence). This CDR3 is CASSFDFYEQYF. The CDR3, as DNA: TGTGCCAGCAGCTTTGATTTCTACGAGCAGTACTTC.

There are a few counts of this clonotype. V and J are TRBV14 and TRBJ1-1; D remains ambiguous. The CDR3 has 13 amino acids. V was clipped by 7 bases and J by 0 bases, with 9 bases between them. Germline CDR1 and CDR2: SGHDN and FVKESK. DNA of the CDR3: TGTGCCAGCACAGCCCAGATGAACACTGAAGCTTTCTTT. This codes for CASTAQMNTEAFF.

This clonotype was counted only a few times. The chain joins TRBV12-3 or TRBV12-4 to TRBJ2-5; 13 positions match TRBD2. TRBJ2-1 explains the end of the DNA better; the J call may be wrong. The CDR3 is 15 residues long. The chain's CDR3 is CASSPRTSGSHEQFF. The CDR3 DNA is TGTGCCAGCAGTCCCCGGACTAGCGGGAGCCATGAGCAGTTCTTC.

J is TRBJ2-5 and V is TRBV6-5; 7 bases agree with TRBD1. The last part of the DNA fits TRBJ2-7 better; the J call may be wrong. The germline V gene has CDR1 MNHEY and CDR2 SVGAGI. CDR3 size: 15 residues. CDR3 nucleotide sequence: TGTGCCAGCAGCTTCTCAGGGGGAAGCTCCTACGAGCAGTACTTC. As protein: CASSFSGGSSYEQYF.

This clonotype was counted a few times. The gene calls are TRBV4-3 and TRBJ2-3; 9 bases are a match to TRBD2. The germline V gene has CDR1 LGHNA and CDR2 YSLEER. The CDR3 runs 16 residues. Trimming took 0 bases from V and 5 from J; bases not matched to a gene: 6. CDR3: CASSQDRAGGGDTQYF. CDR3 nucleotide sequence: TGCGCCAGCAGCCAAGATCGAGCGGGGGGCGGAGATACGCAGTATTTT.

This clonotype came up a few times. The rearrangement links TRBV7-9 to TRBJ2-1, with 11 bases that match TRBD2. Germline assignment: CDR1 SEHNR and CDR2 FQNEAQ (reference sequence). This CDR3 is 16 amino acids long. V dropped 4 bases and J dropped 4; count of bases not matched to a gene: 6. The CDR3 sequence is CASSSNLAGGYNEQFF. The CDR3 DNA reads as TGTGCCAGCAGCTCCAATCTAGCGGGAGGTTACAATGAGCAGTTCTTC.

Here the CDR3 reads CSVGRETSNEQFF. The CDR3 DNA sequence: TGCAGCGTTGGGCGGGAGACAAGCAATGAGCAGTTCTTC. The V and J genes are TRBV29-1 and TRBJ2-1, with TRBD2 identical over 7 bases. The ends lost 4 bases at V and 6 bases at J; junction bases unmatched: 6. The CDR3 covers 13 residues. Germline V gene data show CDR1 as SQVTM and CDR2 as ANQGSEA.

The table lists this clonotype with a few counts. The chain links TRBV3-1 to TRBJ2-1, with TRBD1 identical over 8 bases. The CDR3 has 14 amino acids. The V gene end was trimmed by 4 bases and the J gene end by 9 bases; junction bases not matched to a gene: 8. The germline V gene has CDR1 LGHDT and CDR2 YNNKEL (reference sequence). DNA of the CDR3: TGTGCCAGCAGCCGAATCCAGGGGGCGGGTGAGCAGTTCTTC. Translation gives CASSRIQGAGEQFF.

This clonotype has a count of ten or more. The chain joins TRBV7-9 to TRBJ1-1; perhaps TRBD1 as D (5 bases). With 4 bases removed from V and 2 bases from J, the gap between germline ends came to 11 bases. Germline-derived CDR1 and CDR2 are SEHNR and FQNEAQ (reference sequence). This CDR3 contains 14 residues. CDR3 sequence: CASSWGSSNTEAFF. CDR3 nucleotide sequence: TGTGCCAGCAGCTGGGGGTCCAGCAACACTGAAGCTTTCTTT. Drawing the rest from reference TRBV7-9 and TRBJ1-1, the complete variable domain is DTGVSQNPRHKITKRGQNVTFRCDPISEHNRLYWYRQTLGQGPEFLTYFQNEAQLEKSRLLSDRFSAERPKGSFSTLEIQRTEQGDSAMYLCASSWGSSNTEAFFGQGTRLTVV.

In this sample, this clonotype turned up a few times. This sequence joins TRBV7-2 and TRBJ2-5; D might be TRBD1 (5 bases). V was shortened by 6 bases and J by 5 bases, with 16 bases between the two germline ends. Germline V CDR1 and CDR2: SGHTA, FQGNSA. This CDR3 is built from 14 residues. CDR3 loop: CASRTLRGDETQYF. The CDR3 DNA is TGTGCCAGCAGAACCCTAAGGGGCGATGAGACCCAGTACTTC.

The chain is built from TRBV12-3 or TRBV12-4 and TRBJ2-2; a weak D match, TRBD2 (6 bases). V lost 4 bases, J lost 1 base, and 13 bases lay in between. CDR3 length equals 16 residues. The DNA for the CDR3 is TGTGCCAGCAGTTCCCAAGGGACTGTGAACACCGGGGAGCTGTTTTTT. Protein product: CASSSQGTVNTGELFF.

This rearrangement joins TRBV6-5 to TRBJ2-5; D perhaps matches TRBD1 (5 bases). The J call is doubtful: the DNA matches TRBJ2-7 better. The CDR3 has 15 amino acids. Germline CDR1 reads MNHEY; CDR2 reads SVGAGI. CDR3 loop: CASSPSRQPSYEQYF. DNA of the CDR3: TGTGCCAGCTCCCCTTCGCGACAGCCATCCTACGAGCAGTACTTC.

The rearrangement uses TRBV12-3 or TRBV12-4 and TRBJ1-5; D remains ambiguous. This CDR3 spans 15 amino acids. V dropped 2 bases and J dropped 6 bases, with 14 bases sitting between them. CDR3 region: CASSLREEIGQPQHF. CDR3 bases: TGTGCCAGCAGTTTAAGGGAGGAAATTGGTCAGCCCCAGCATTTT.

This clonotype was recorded at least ten times. CDR3 region: CASSVVGGYGYTF. CDR3 DNA: TGTGCCAGCAGCGTAGTCGGCGGCTATGGCTACACCTTC. J is TRBJ1-2 and V is TRBV7-9; D is ambiguous. The ends were cut back, 5 bases at V and 4 bases at J, with 11 bases in the middle. The V gene's germline CDR1 is SEHNR and CDR2 FQNEAQ (reference sequence). There are 13 residues in the CDR3.

This clonotype was seen more than once but under ten times. The CDR3 loop reads CATSAYRANTEAFF. CDR3 DNA sequence: TGTGCCACCAGCGCCTACAGGGCTAACACTGAAGCTTTCTTT. The J gene is TRBJ1-1, the V gene TRBV15, with D maybe TRBD1 (6 bases). CDR1 is LNHNV, CDR2 YYDKDF, per germline (reference sequence). The CDR3 covers 14 residues. Trimming cost V 5 bases and J 2 bases, with 12 bases left between them.

There are many counts of this clonotype. The rearrangement links TRBV6-5 to TRBJ1-4, with D perhaps TRBD1 (5 bases). CDR3 size: 14 residues. Germline-derived CDR1 and CDR2 are MNHEY and SVGAGI. V was cut by 6 bases and J by 6 bases, with 14 bases left in between. The CDR3 protein is CASSQPGGDEKLFF. The CDR3 DNA reads TGTGCCAGCAGCCAACCGGGGGGTGATGAAAAACTGTTTTTT.

This clonotype was observed a handful of times. Sequence at one end of the junction differs from germline and may be a read error. V usage is TRBV20-1 and J usage is TRBJ2-5; tentatively, D is TRBD1 (6 bases). The germline CDR1 and CDR2 sequences are DFQATT and SNEGSKA (reference sequence). The CDR3 covers 14 residues. CDR3 bases: TGCAGTGCTGCCCCCACAGGGATCCAAGGGACCCAGTGCTTC. As protein: CSAAPTGIQGTQCF.

This rearrangement joins TRBV5-1 to TRBJ2-1; D perhaps matches TRBD2 (5 bases). Germline-derived CDR1 and CDR2 are SGHRS and YFSETQ. The CDR3 sequence is 13 residues long. Between the trimmed V and J ends, which lost 1 base and 8 bases, there was a span of 10 bases. DNA for the CDR3: TGCGCCAGCAGCTTGCTTCCCGGGGATGAGCAGTTCTTC. The encoded protein is CASSLLPGDEQFF.

In this sample, this clonotype turned up a few times. The V call is TRBV20-1, the J call TRBJ1-4; D call uncertain. The CDR3 loop spans 16 amino acids. Germline-derived CDR1 and CDR2 are DFQATT and SNEGSKA (reference sequence). Trimming took off 0 bases at V and 7 bases at J, with 18 bases between the two ends. CDR3 sequence (DNA): TGCAGTGCTAGAGATCACGGGCAGGAGAGTGGTGAAAAACTGTTTTTT. Translated: CSARDHGQESGEKLFF.

This clonotype was observed a handful of times. The gene calls are TRBV7-9 and TRBJ2-1; 8 bases match TRBD2. The CDR3 sequence is 16 residues long. Germline CDR1 is SEHNR and CDR2 is FQNEAQ (reference sequence). V was pared by 3 bases and J by 3 bases, with 7 bases of the junction left unmatched. The CDR3 is CASSFWTGGDYNEQFF. The CDR3 DNA follows: TGTGCCAGCAGCTTTTGGACGGGGGGGGACTACAATGAGCAGTTCTTC.

There are a few counts of this clonotype. The V gene is TRBV2, the J gene TRBJ1-1; TRBD1 agrees at 7 bases. V shed 3 bases and J 1 base; nucleotides not matched to a gene: 5. CDR3 length: 15 amino acids. Germline V lookup: CDR1 SNHLY, CDR2 FYNNEI. The DNA for the CDR3 is TGTGCCAGCAGTGATCCCTGGACAGGGAACACTGAAGCTTTCTTT. Protein: CASSDPWTGNTEAFF.

The gene calls are TRBV7-9 and TRBJ2-4; 9 bases are a match to TRBD1. This CDR3 contains 15 residues. Losses at the gene ends were 4 bases for V and 3 bases for J; bases not matched to a gene: 4. CDR1 and CDR2 (germline): SEHNR, FQNEAQ (reference sequence). Here the CDR3 DNA reads TGTGCCAGCAGCTCCAGACAGGGGGGCAAAAACATTCAGTACTTC. Protein: CASSSRQGGKNIQYF.